The text below deals with one TCR beta chain. This sample was included in a study of graft-versus-host responses after intestinal transplantation. The repertoire was sequenced with immunoSEQ multiplex PCR; TCRdb's copy has only in-frame clones and lacks some. The sample carries some 25,000 clones, 90% to 95% recorded once. The V gene end was trimmed by 6 bases and the J gene end by 7 bases; junction bases not matched to a gene: 13. The CDR3 length is 15 residues. Germline V CDR1 and CDR2: SNHLY, FYNNEI. The TCR originated in a human patient who received an intestinal transplant, so some T cells may come from the graft donor. Sequences were derived from PBMCs, sampled just over 29 days after intestinal transplant. This rearrangement joins TRBV2 to TRBJ1-1, with TRBD1 matching 8 bases. The CDR3 nucleotides are TGTGCCAGCAGCGAACGTCGACAGGGGTCCCATGAAGCTTTCTTT. It yields the protein CASSERRQGSHEAFF.